The clone carrying this T cell receptor beta chain was seen a few times. The antigen is unknown. The record originates from a study of T-cell reconstitution after alpha-beta-depleted transplantation in children. Study-wide points: The study traced high day-60 TCRbeta diversity in some patients to surviving recipient T cells and thymic progenitors. At around two months after transplant, the alpha-beta T cells were reportedly derived from several hundred expanded clones that came from non-depleted graft cells. T cells produced anew were the main source of T-cell counts and diversity one year after transplant.

Unique molecular identifiers featured in how the TCRbeta library was prepared. Each CDR3 protein is one row after TCRdb ran MiXCR on the PCR reads. The sample includes 700,000 to 850,000 distinct CDR3 sequences, roughly 15% of them seen just once. This CDR3 has 16 residues. Germline V CDR1 and CDR2: LNHNV, YYDKDF (reference sequence). V gave up 7 bases and J gave up 0 bases, with 16 bases separating them. This chain connects TRBV15 to TRBJ1-5, with D tentatively TRBD1 (5 bases). This clonotype was obtained from a male patient younger than 18 who had a stem cell transplant for acute lymphoblastic leukemia, so the T cells may come from the graft donor. Specimen: PBMCs, mostly from graft donor cells, collected 360 days after TCRalphabeta/CD19-depleted stem cell transplant. The CDR3: CATKREGAYSNQPQHF. CDR3 bases: TGTGCCACCAAAAGGGAAGGGGCATATAGCAATCAGCCCCAGCATTTT.